Included here is one TCR beta chain sequence, with context. What antigen it recognizes has not been identified. Base qualities are not recorded, but no much larger clone differs from it by a single base. The collaborating institutions used their own protocols to collect whole blood in K2EDTA tubes. For TCRbeta analysis, collaborators shipped samples as frozen whole blood, isolated PBMCs, or DNA extracted from either of those sample types. The data derive from a study of blood T cell repertoires in COVID-19 (dated by TCRdb to about 2020). Notes on the research overall: Collaborator samples came from the United States, Italy and Spain and covered acute and convalescent phases of COVID-19. The material from the prospective study consisted of cDNA or gDNA derived from T cells, B-cell-depleted T cells, or PBMCs. The dataset comprised deeply sampled blood TCRbeta repertoires from subjects exposed to, actively infected with, or recovered from COVID-19. The repertoires were released in a freely available public database intended as a resource for research on the immune response to SARS-CoV-2. Samples came from the ongoing ImmuneRACE study (first 160 participants) plus 1,254 subjects from 6 global collaborators. Nearly every sample came with metadata listing a de-identified subject ID, COVID-19 status, age in years and sex. Where HLA class I and class II types were available, the types were taken from metadata supplied by the sample provider, not from assay-based typing.

General conclusions and limits of the study: The amount of clinical and demographic metadata varied by source and participant and was provided uncurated.

The germline ends are 15 bases apart after V is trimmed by 0 bases and J by 2 bases. CDR1 and CDR2 are read off the germline V gene as SGHRS and YFSETQ. The CDR3 runs 16 residues from the cysteine to the phenylalanine. Solely the CDR3 DNA is kept, with 48 bases framed from the first base. TCRbeta CDR3 regions were amplified from genomic DNA using the immunoSEQ Assay, a bias-controlled multiplex PCR. In the original analysis: The number of nucleated cells in each sample was estimated by amplification of reference gene primers within the assay. To quantify the absolute abundance of each unique TCRbeta CDR3 rearrangement, sequence reads were collapsed and filtered. Productive Simpson clonality was computed per sample as the square root of Simpson's diversity index over productive rearrangements. Drawn from immuneACCESS, this table holds only the in-frame rearrangements with V and J called that TCRdb kept. Clones are partly lost; checked studies trace under half to an unresolved V gene and leave the rest unexplained. V, J and clone size derive from that table, while D and trimming were established from the DNA sequence. For this sample there are approximately 73,000 clones; about 89% appear just once. The ten biggest clones cover more than 1.5% of the sample.

Sequenced: peripheral blood. This receptor was taken from an older woman with acute or convalescent COVID-19. The rearranged chain carries TRBV5-1 and TRBJ2-7; a tentative D match to TRBD1 spans 6 bases. Here the CDR3 is given as CASSLESGTLTYEQYF. In nucleotides, the sequence is TGCGCCAGCAGCTTGGAATCAGGGACACTCACCTACGAGCAGTACTTC.